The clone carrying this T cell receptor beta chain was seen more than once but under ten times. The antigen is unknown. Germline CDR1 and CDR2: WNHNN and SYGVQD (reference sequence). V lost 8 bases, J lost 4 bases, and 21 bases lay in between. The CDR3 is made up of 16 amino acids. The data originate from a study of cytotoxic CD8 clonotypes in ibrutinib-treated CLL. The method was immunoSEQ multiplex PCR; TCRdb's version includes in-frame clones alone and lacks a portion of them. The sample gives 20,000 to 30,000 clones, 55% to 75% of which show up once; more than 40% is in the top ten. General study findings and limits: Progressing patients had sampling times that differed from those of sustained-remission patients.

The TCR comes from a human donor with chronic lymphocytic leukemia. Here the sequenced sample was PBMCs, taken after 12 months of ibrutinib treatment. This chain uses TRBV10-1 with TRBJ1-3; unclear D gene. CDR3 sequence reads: CASPKHLGVKGNTIYF. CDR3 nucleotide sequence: TGCGCCAGCCCGAAACACCTTGGGGTGAAAGGAAACACCATATATTTT.